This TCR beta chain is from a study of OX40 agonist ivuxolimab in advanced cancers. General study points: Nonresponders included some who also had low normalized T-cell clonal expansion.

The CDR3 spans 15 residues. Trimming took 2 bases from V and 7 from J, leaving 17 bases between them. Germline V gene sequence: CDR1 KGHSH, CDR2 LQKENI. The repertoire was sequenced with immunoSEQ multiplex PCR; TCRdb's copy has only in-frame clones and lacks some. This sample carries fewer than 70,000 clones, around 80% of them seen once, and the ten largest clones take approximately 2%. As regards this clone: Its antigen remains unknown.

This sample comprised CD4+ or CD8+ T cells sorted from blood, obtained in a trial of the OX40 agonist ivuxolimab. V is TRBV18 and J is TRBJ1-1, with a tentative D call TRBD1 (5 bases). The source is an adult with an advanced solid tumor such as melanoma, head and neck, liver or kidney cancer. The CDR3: CASSPSQPGLGEAFF. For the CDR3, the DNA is TGTGCCAGCTCACCAAGTCAACCGGGACTCGGTGAAGCTTTCTTT.